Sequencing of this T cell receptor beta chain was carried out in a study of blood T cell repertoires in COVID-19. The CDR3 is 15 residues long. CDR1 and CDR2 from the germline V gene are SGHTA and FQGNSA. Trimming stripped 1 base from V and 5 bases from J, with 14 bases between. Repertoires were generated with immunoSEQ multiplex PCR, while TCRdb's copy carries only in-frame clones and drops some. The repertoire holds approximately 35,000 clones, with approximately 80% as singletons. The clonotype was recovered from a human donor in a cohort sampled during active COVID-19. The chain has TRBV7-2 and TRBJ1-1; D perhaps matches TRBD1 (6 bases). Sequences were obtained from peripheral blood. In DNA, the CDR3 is TGTGCCAGCAGCTTAGACAGGGCCTTAAGGACTGAAGCTTTCTTT. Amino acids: CASSLDRALRTEAFF.